Listed below are T cell receptor beta chains from one sample, sequenced in a study of CD8 T cells in ankylosing spondylitis. TCRdb passed the 5' RACE reads through MiXCR, listing each CDR3 protein once. The table has approximately 540,000 distinct CDR3 sequences, about an eighth seen once. Sequencing used blood, either unsorted or a sorted T cell fraction (not recorded which). These receptors originate from a male donor with ankylosing spondylitis. The CDR3 runs from the conserved cysteine through the conserved F or W. Each record gives: clone size, D gene, J gene, V gene, CDR3 protein, CDR3 DNA. D genes are given only for firm matches. Clone sizes are given selectively: once, few, many, or a class where the clone is expanded.

>few|TRBD2|TRBJ2-3|TRBV3-1
CASSPRLAGITDTQYF
TGTGCCAGCAGCCCCCGACTAGCGGGGATAACAGATACGCAGTATTTT
>-|-|TRBJ2-3|TRBV30
CAWSGVEGQRTDTQYF
TGTGCCTGGAGTGGCGTGGAAGGCCAACGCACAGATACGCAGTATTTT
>few|-|TRBJ2-3|TRBV18
CASSPSQRHTDTQYF
TGTGCCAGCTCACCGAGCCAGCGTCACACAGATACGCAGTATTTT
>-|-|TRBJ2-3|TRBV20-1
CSAPDRGRSTDTQYF
TGCAGTGCACCTGACCGGGGGAGGTCGACAGATACGCAGTATTTT
>many|TRBD2|TRBJ2-7|TRBV5-1
CASTHRTSGSYEQYF
TGCGCCAGCACCCATAGGACTAGCGGGAGCTACGAGCAGTACTTC
>few|TRBD2|TRBJ2-1|TRBV20-1
CSARAGGFNEQFF
TGCAGTGCTAGGGCGGGAGGGTTCAATGAGCAGTTCTTC
>-|TRBD2|TRBJ2-1|TRBV20-1
CSARANLAGDEQFF
TGCAGTGCTAGAGCCAATCTAGCGGGGGATGAGCAGTTCTTC
>many|-|TRBJ2-1|TRBV5-1
CASSFGIEQFF
TGCGCCAGCAGCTTTGGGATTGAGCAGTTCTTC
>-|-|TRBJ2-6|TRBV7-6
CASSSQQGGGANVLTF
TGTGCCAGCAGCTCCCAACAGGGAGGTGGGGCCAACGTCCTGACTTTC
>-|TRBD1|TRBJ1-1|TRBV7-2
CASSIDRGGTEAFF
TGTGCCAGCAGCATAGACAGGGGAGGCACTGAAGCTTTCTTT
>-|-|TRBJ2-1|TRBV3-1
CASSQDTLRNEQFF
TGTGCCAGCAGCCAAGATACCCTGCGGAATGAGCAGTTCTTC
>few|TRBD1|TRBJ1-1|TRBV12-3/TRBV12-4
CASSFQGETEAFF
TGTGCCAGCAGTTTCCAGGGGGAAACTGAAGCTTTCTTT
>-|TRBD1|TRBJ1-4|TRBV20-1
CSARDHDRGFEKLFF
TGCAGTGCTAGAGATCACGACAGGGGATTTGAAAAACTGTTTTTT
>-|TRBD2|TRBJ2-2|TRBV5-1
CASSPGSGTSAGELFF
TGCGCCAGCAGTCCGGGGTCCGGGACTAGCGCCGGGGAGCTGTTTTTT
>few|TRBD2|TRBJ2-1|TRBV5-1
CASSHTSEGYNEQFF
TGCGCCAGCAGCCATACTAGCGAAGGCTACAATGAGCAGTTCTTC
>-|-|TRBJ2-3|TRBV10-2
CASSSYHPRTDTQYF
TGCGCCAGCAGCTCCTATCACCCCCGCACAGATACGCAGTATTTT
>-|-|TRBJ1-4|TRBV18
CASSYTREVAEKLFF
TGTGCCAGCTCTTACACCCGGGAAGTGGCTGAAAAACTGTTTTTT
>-|-|TRBJ2-2|TRBV20-1
CSARPQGGELFF
TGCAGTGCTAGACCCCAGGGCGGGGAGCTGTTTTTT
>many|-|TRBJ2-1|TRBV20-1
CSAHLAERYNEQFF
TGCAGTGCCCACCTCGCAGAACGTTACAATGAGCAGTTCTTC
>few|TRBD2|TRBJ2-1|TRBV3-1
CASSQGGGGSSYNEQFF
TGTGCCAGCAGCCAAGGAGGCGGGGGTAGCTCCTACAATGAGCAGTTCTTC
>few|TRBD1|TRBJ2-1|TRBV7-9
CASSFSGGVNEQFF
TGTGCCAGCAGCTTTTCAGGGGGTGTCAATGAGCAGTTCTTC
>-|TRBD1|TRBJ2-7|TRBV15
CATSPRDSPYEQYF
TGTGCCACCAGCCCACGGGACAGTCCCTACGAGCAGTACTTC
>-|-|TRBJ1-3|TRBV24-1
CATSDARDTSGNTIYF
TGTGCCACCAGTGATGCCCGGGACACCTCTGGAAACACCATATATTTT
>many|-|TRBJ2-1|TRBV4-1
CASSQDKAAGFYEQFF
TGCGCCAGCAGCCAAGATAAAGCGGCCGGTTTTTATGAGCAGTTCTTC
>many|TRBD2|TRBJ2-3|TRBV5-1
CASSLGLAGGLSTDTQYF
TGCGCCAGCAGCTTGGGTCTGGCGGGAGGGCTCAGCACAGATACGCAGTATTTT
>few|TRBD2|TRBJ2-3|TRBV6-1
CASSENLAGGDTQYF
TGTGCCAGCAGTGAAAACTTAGCGGGAGGGGATACGCAGTATTTT
>few|TRBD2|TRBJ2-2|TRBV27
CASRGWAGDTGELFF
TGTGCCAGCAGGGGATGGGCGGGAGACACCGGGGAGCTGTTTTTT
>few|TRBD1|TRBJ1-1|TRBV7-8
CASSSDRGDTEAFF
TGTGCCAGCAGCTCGGACAGGGGGGACACTGAAGCTTTCTTT
>few|TRBD2|TRBJ2-3|TRBV24-1
CATSDYREGTDTQYF
TGTGCCACCAGTGATTACCGGGAGGGCACAGATACGCAGTATTTT
>many|-|TRBJ2-3|TRBV12-3/TRBV12-4
CASSLYLGTADTQYF
TGTGCCAGCAGTTTATATCTGGGTACAGCAGATACGCAGTATTTT
>few|TRBD1|TRBJ2-7|TRBV5-1
CASSFNKPGQGIQQYF
TGCGCCAGCAGCTTCAACAAACCGGGACAGGGTATACAGCAGTACTTC
>many|-|TRBJ2-3|TRBV29-1
CSVPRTDTQYF
TGCAGCGTCCCCAGGACGGATACGCAGTATTTT
>few|TRBD2|TRBJ2-3|TRBV4-1
CASSRGGLAGGPTDTQYF
TGCGCCAGCAGCCGCGGGGGGCTAGCGGGAGGGCCGACAGATACGCAGTATTTT
>-|TRBD2|TRBJ2-2|TRBV5-6
CASRGRAVRNTGELFF
TGTGCCAGCAGGGGGAGGGCAGTCCGGAACACCGGGGAGCTGTTTTTT
>-|-|TRBJ1-2|TRBV4-2
CASSQEMRDNYGYTF
TGTGCCAGCAGCCAAGAAATGAGGGATAACTATGGCTACACCTTC
>-|-|TRBJ1-1|TRBV7-9
CASARGNTEAFF
TGTGCCAGCGCGCGGGGAAACACTGAAGCTTTCTTT
>few|-|TRBJ2-1|TRBV19
CASSRTRVGNEQFF
TGTGCCAGTAGTCGGACGCGAGTGGGCAATGAGCAGTTCTTC
>many|-|TRBJ2-5|TRBV2
CASSEGMETQYF
TGTGCCAGCAGTGAAGGGATGGAGACCCAGTACTTC
>-|-|TRBJ1-3|TRBV18
CASSRRGGYSGNTIYF
TGTGCCAGCTCACGTCGGGGAGGCTACTCTGGAAACACCATATATTTT
>-|-|TRBJ1-1|TRBV18
CASSPQAVMNTEAFF
TGTGCCAGCTCACCGCAAGCAGTCATGAACACTGAAGCTTTCTTT
>many|TRBD2|TRBJ2-5|TRBV5-1
CASSLPGLAGVETQYF
TGCGCCAGCAGCCTTCCGGGACTAGCGGGAGTAGAGACCCAGTACTTC
>-|-|TRBJ1-2|TRBV12-3/TRBV12-4
CASSPGRAHYGYTF
TGTGCCAGCAGCCCCGGGAGGGCCCACTATGGCTACACCTTC
>-|-|TRBJ2-3|TRBV20-1
CSARDLRESADTQYF
TGCAGTGCTAGAGATTTGAGGGAGTCAGCAGATACGCAGTATTTT
>-|-|TRBJ2-3|TRBV29-1
CSVGWDTQYF
TGCAGCGTTGGATGGGATACGCAGTATTTT
>few|TRBD1|TRBJ1-1|TRBV5-6
CASSLFRTGAEAFF
TGTGCCAGCAGCTTGTTCAGGACAGGCGCTGAAGCTTTCTTT